This T cell receptor beta chain was observed in a study of shared clonotypes between healthy human individuals. In the study overall: Donors had three CD4 naive, three CD4 memory, two CD8 naive and one CD8 memory plate apiece. Study results and limitations: Clonotypes shared by all four donors outscored non-shared clonotypes in generation probability.

The CDR3 loop spans 13 amino acids. Per the germline V gene, CDR1 is SGDLS and CDR2 is YYNGEE. V shed 5 bases and J shed 3 bases, with 11 bases lying between them. Naive CD8 cells were CD45RO-negative, positively selected for CCR7, excluding terminally differentiated effector memory CD45RA+ cells. Each cell subset's genomic DNA was divided evenly among several immunoSEQ plates. Original analysis: Sequence data from immunoSEQ were junction-only and lacked quality scores; consequently, filtering differed. Here immunoSEQ multiplex PCR was the method, and the copy in TCRdb shows in-frame clones only, minus some. V and J calls and clone size follow that table, whereas D and trimming were derived from the DNA. Of millions of clones in the sample, just over 90% were seen once. Worth noting for this clone: The antigen is not known.

Input material: naive CD8+ T cells from PBMCs. The rearrangement uses TRBV9 and TRBJ1-2; D possibly corresponds to TRBD1 (5 bases). This receptor was identified in a man younger than 35 in good health. Some clones in this sample may be carry-over from other donors' samples. The CDR3 DNA sequence: TGTGCCAGCAGTGGGGGTATTTACTATGGCTACACCTTC. Translating it yields CASSGGIYYGYTF.